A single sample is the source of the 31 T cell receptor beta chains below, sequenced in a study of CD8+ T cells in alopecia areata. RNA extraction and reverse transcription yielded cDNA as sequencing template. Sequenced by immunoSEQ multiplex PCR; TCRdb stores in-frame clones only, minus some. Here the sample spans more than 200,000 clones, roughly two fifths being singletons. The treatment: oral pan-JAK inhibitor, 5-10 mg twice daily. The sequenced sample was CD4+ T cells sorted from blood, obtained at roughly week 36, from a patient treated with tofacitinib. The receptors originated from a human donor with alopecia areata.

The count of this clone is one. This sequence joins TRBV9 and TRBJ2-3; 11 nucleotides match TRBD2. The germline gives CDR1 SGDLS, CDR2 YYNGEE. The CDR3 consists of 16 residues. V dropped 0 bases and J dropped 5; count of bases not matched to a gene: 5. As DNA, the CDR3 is TGTGCCAGCAGCGTAGGGACCGGGACTAGCGGAGATACGCAGTATTTT. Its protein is CASSVGTGTSGDTQYF.

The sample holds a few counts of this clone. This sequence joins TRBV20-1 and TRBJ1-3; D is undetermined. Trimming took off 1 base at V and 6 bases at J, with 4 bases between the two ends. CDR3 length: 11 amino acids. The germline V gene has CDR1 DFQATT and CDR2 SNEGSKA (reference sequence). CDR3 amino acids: CSARVQNTIYF. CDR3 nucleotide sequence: TGCAGTGCTAGAGTTCAAAACACCATATATTTT.

CDR3 loop: CAWSGDRGLGNTEAFF. The CDR3 DNA sequence: TGTGCCTGGAGTGGTGACAGGGGGCTGGGGAACACTGAAGCTTTCTTT. The V and J genes are TRBV30 and TRBJ1-1; TRBD1 aligns across 10 bases. V lost 1 base and J lost 1; bases outside the gene matches: 6. This CDR3 spans 16 amino acids. Germline V gene lookup returns CDR1 GTSNPN and CDR2 SVGIG (reference sequence).

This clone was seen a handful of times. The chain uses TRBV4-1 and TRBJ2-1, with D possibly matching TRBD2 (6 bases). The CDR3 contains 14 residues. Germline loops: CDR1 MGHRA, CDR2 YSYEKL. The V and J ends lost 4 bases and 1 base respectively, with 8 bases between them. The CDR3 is CASSLSGSYNEQFF. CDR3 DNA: TGCGCCAGCAGCCTCAGCGGGTCCTACAATGAGCAGTTCTTC.

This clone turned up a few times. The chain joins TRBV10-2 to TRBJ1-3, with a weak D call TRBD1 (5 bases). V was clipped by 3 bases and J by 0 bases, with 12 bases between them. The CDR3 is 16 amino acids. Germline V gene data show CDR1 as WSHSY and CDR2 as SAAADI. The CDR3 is CASSEIRDYSGNTIYF. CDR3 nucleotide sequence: TGCGCCAGCAGTGAAATCAGGGACTACTCTGGAAACACCATATATTTT.

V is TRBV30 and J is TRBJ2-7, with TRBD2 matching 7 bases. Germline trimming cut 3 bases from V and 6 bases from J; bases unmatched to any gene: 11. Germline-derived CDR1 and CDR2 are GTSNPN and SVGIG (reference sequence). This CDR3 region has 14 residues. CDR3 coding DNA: TGTGCCTGGAGCGGGGAAAGCGGGAACCGCGAGCAGTACTTC. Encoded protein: CAWSGESGNREQYF. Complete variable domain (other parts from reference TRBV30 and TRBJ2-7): SQTIHQWPATLVQPVGSPLSLECTVEGTSNPNLYWYRQAAGRGLQLLFYSVGIGQISSEVPQNLSASRPQDRQFILSSKKLLLSDSGFYLCAWSGESGNREQYFGPGTRLTVT.

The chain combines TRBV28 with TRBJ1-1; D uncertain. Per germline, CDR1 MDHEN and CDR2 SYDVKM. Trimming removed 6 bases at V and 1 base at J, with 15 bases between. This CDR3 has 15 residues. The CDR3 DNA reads TGTGCCAGCAGCTCTCCAATCCTAACGAACACTGAAGCTTTCTTT. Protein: CASSSPILTNTEAFF.

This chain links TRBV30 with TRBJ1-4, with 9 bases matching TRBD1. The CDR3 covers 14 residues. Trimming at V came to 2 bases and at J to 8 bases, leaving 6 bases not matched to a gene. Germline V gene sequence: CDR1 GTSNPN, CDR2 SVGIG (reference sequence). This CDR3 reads CAWSYRGRREKLFF. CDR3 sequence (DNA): TGTGCCTGGAGTTACAGGGGGCGCCGAGAAAAACTGTTTTTT.

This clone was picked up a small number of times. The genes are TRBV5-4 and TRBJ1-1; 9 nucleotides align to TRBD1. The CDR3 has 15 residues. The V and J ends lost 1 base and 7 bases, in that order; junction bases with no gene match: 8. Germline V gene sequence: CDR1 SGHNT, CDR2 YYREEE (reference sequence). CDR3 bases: TGTGCCAGCAGCTTGTCGGGACAGGGTACCAGTGAAGCTTTCTTT. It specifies CASSLSGQGTSEAFF.

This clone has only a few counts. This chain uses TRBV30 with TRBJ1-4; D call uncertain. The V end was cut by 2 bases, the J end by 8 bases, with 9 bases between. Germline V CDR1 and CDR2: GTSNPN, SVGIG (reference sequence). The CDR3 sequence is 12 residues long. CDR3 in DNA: TGTGCCTGGAGTCCCACAGACGAAAAACTGTTTTTT. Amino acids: CAWSPTDEKLFF.

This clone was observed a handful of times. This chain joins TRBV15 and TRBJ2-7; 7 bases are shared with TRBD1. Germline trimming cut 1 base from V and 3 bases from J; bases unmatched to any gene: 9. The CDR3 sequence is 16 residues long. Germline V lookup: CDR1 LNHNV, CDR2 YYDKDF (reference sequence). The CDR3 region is CATSRVSRQGLYEQYF. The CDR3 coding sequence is TGTGCCACCAGCAGAGTTTCGCGACAGGGCCTCTACGAGCAGTACTTC.

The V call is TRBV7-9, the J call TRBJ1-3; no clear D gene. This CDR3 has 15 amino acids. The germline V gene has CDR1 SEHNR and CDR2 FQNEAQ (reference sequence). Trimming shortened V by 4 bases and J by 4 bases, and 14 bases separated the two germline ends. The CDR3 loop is CASSYAGTDGNTIYF. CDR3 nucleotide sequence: TGTGCCAGCAGCTACGCCGGAACAGACGGAAACACCATATATTTT.

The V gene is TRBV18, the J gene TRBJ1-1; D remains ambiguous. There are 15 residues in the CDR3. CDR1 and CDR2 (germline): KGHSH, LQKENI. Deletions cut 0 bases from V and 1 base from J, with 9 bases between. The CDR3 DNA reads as TGTGCCAGCTCACCACCGACCGGGAGGAACACTGAAGCTTTCTTT. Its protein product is CASSPPTGRNTEAFF.

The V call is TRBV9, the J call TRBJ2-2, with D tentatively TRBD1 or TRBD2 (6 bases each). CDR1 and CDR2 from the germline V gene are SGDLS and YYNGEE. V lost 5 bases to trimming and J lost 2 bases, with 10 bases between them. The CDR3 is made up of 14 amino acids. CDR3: CASRQGGNTGELFF. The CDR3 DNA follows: TGTGCCAGCAGACAGGGAGGAAACACCGGGGAGCTGTTTTTT.

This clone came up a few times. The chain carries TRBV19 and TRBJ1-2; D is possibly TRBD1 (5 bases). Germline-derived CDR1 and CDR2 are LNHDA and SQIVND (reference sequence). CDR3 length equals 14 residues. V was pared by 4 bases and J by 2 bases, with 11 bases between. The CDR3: CASSTGTVNYGYTF. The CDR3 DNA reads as TGTGCCAGTAGTACCGGGACGGTGAACTATGGCTACACCTTC.

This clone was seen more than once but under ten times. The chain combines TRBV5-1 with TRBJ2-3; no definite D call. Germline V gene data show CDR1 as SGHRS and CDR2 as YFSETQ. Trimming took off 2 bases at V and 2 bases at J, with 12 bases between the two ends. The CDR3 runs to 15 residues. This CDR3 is CASSLGKASTDTQYF. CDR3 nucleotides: TGCGCCAGCAGCTTAGGAAAGGCTTCCACAGATACGCAGTATTTT. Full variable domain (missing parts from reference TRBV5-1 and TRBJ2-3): KAGVTQTPRYLIKTRGQQVTLSCSPISGHRSVSWYQQTPGQGLQFLFEYFSETQRNKGNFPGRFSGRQFSNSRSEMNVSTLELGDSALYLCASSLGKASTDTQYFGPGTRLTVL.

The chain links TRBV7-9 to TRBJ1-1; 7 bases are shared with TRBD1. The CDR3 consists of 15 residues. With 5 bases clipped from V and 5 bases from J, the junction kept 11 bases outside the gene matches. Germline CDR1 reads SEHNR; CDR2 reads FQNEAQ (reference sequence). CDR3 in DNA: TGTGCCAGCAGCACCCGCTACGACAGGGTTACTGAAGCTTTCTTT. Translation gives CASSTRYDRVTEAFF.

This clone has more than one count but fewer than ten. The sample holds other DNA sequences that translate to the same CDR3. The CDR3 coding sequence is TGCAGCGCCCTGACAGGACCAAGCTCCTACGAGCAGTACTTC. Amino acids: CSALTGPSSYEQYF. The rearrangement links TRBV29-1 to TRBJ2-7; D possibly corresponds to TRBD1 (6 bases). V lost 7 bases, J lost 0 bases, and 16 bases lay in between. Looked up from germline, CDR1 is SQVTM and CDR2 is ANQGSEA. The CDR3 has 14 amino acids.

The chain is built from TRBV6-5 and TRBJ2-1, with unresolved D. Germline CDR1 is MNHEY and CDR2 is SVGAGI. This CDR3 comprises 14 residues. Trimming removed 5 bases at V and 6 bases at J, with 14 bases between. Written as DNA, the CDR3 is TGTGCCAGCAGTGCCAGGTTCTCAGGCAATGAGCAGTTCTTC. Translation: CASSARFSGNEQFF.

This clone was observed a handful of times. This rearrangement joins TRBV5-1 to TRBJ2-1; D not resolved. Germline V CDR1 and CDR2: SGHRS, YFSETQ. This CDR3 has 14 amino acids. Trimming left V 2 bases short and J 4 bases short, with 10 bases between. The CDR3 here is CASSLRAEYNEQFF. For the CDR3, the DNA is TGCGCCAGCAGCTTACGGGCAGAGTACAATGAGCAGTTCTTC.

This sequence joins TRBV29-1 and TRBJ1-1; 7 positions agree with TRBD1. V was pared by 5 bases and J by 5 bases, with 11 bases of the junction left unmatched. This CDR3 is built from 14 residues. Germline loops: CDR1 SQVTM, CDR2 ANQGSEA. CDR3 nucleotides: TGCAGCGTTACGAGCAGACAGACAGGGACTGAAGCTTTCTTT. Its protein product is CSVTSRQTGTEAFF.

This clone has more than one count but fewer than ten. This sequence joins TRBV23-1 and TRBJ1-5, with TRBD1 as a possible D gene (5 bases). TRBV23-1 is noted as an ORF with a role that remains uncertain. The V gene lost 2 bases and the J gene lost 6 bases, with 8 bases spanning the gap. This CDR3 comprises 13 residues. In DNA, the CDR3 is TGCGCCAGCAGTCAAGAGGGGTGTCAGCCCCAGCATTTT. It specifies CASSQEGCQPQHF.

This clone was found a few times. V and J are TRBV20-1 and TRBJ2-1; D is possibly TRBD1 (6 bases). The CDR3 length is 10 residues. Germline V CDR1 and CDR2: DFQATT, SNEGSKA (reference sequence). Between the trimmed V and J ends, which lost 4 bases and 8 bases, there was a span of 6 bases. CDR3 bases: TGCAGTGCTACAGGGGATGAGCAGTTCTTC. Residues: CSATGDEQFF.

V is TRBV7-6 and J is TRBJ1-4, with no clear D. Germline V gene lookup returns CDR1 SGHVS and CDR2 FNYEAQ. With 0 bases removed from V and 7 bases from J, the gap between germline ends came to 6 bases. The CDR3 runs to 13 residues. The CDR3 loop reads CASSLAGGEKLFF. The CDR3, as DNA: TGTGCCAGCAGCTTAGCCGGTGGTGAAAAACTGTTTTTT.

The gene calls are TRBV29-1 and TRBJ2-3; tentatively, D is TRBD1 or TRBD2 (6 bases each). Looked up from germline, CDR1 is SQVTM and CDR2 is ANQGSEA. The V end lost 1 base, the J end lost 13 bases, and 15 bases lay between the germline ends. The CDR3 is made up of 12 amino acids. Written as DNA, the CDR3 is TGCAGCGTTGAAGGCGGGACACGTGGGGAGTATTTT. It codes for CSVEGGTRGEYF.

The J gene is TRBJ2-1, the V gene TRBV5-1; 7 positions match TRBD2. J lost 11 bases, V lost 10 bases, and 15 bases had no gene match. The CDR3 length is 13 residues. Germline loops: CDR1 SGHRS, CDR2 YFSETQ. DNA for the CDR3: TGCGCCGAGCCCCACCGGGGGGTACTCCAGCAGTTCTTC. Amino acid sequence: CAEPHRGVLQQFF.

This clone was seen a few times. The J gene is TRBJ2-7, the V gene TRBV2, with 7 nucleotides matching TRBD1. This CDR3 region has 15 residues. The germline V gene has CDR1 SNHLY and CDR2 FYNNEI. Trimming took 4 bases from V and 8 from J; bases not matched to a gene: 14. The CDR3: CASSGTGQQASQQYF. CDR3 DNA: TGTGCCAGCAGTGGGACGGGACAGCAGGCCTCGCAGCAGTACTTC.

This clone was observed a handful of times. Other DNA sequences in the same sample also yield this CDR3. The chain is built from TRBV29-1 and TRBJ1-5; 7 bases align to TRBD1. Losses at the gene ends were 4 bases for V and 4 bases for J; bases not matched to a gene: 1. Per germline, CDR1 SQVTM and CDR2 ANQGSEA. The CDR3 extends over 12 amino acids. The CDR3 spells CSVAGGNQPQHF. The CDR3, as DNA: TGCAGCGTTGCAGGGGGGAATCAGCCCCAGCATTTT.

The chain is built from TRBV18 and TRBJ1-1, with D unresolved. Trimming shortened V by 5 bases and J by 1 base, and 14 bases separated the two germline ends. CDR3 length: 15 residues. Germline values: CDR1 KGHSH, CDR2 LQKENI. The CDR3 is CASSASQTPNTEAFF. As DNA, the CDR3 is TGTGCCAGCTCAGCTTCCCAGACACCGAACACTGAAGCTTTCTTT.

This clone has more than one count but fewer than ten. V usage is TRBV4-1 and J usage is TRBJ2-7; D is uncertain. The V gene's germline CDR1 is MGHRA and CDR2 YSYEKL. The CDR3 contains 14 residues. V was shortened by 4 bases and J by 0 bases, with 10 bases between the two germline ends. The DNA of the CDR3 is TGCGCCAGCAGCCTCACGACGCTCTCCTACGAGCAGTACTTC. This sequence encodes CASSLTTLSYEQYF.

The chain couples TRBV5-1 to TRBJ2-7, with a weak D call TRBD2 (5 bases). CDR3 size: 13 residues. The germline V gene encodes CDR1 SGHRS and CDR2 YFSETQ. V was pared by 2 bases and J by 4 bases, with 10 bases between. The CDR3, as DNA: TGCGCCAGCAGCTTACACGAGGGTTACGAGCAGTACTTC. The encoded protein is CASSLHEGYEQYF.